Presented here are 5 T cell receptor beta chains from one specimen sequenced in a study of identical twins. TCRdb reanalysed the 5' RACE reads using MiXCR and keeps one entry per CDR3 protein. The table includes more than 1.5 million distinct CDR3 sequences, roughly a third detected once. Sequenced input: cord blood. The receptors originated from a newborn girl in good health.

Worth noting for this clonotype: A much larger clone lies a single base off, so this may be a read error. The J gene is TRBJ2-7, the V gene TRBV20-1; D possibly corresponds to TRBD1 (6 bases). Trimming cost V 3 bases and J 0 bases, with 9 bases left between them. The CDR3 covers 13 residues. Germline CDR1 is DFQATT and CDR2 is SNEGSKA (reference sequence). The CDR3 reads CSASGQSSYEQYF. The CDR3 region has the DNA TGCAGTGCTAGTGGACAGAGCTCCTACGAGCAGTACTTC.

CDR3 bases: TGTGCCAGTAGTATTAAAGCTAACTATGGCTACACCTTC. Protein sequence: CASSIKANYGYTF. V and J are TRBV19 and TRBJ1-2; D unresolved. CDR1 is LNHDA, CDR2 SQIVND, per germline (reference sequence). V was cut by 3 bases and J by 0 bases, with 5 bases left in between. The CDR3 consists of 13 residues.

V usage is TRBV7-9 and J usage is TRBJ2-1, with unresolved D. V was shortened by 6 bases and J by 12 bases, with 27 bases between the two germline ends. The CDR3 spans 16 residues. CDR1 is SEHNR, CDR2 FQNEAQ, per germline (reference sequence). The CDR3 region has the DNA TGTGCCAGCAGTTGGTTAAGAGACAATATCTTTGGGGTGCAGTTCTTC. Amino acids: CASSWLRDNIFGVQFF.

The table lists this clonotype with a few counts. The rearrangement joins TRBV5-1 to TRBJ2-1; 8 nucleotides align to TRBD2. Looked up from germline, CDR1 is SGHRS and CDR2 is YFSETQ. This CDR3 is 10 amino acids long. The DNA of the CDR3 is TGCGGGGGGCGGCGGACTAGCCCGTTCTTC. This codes for CGGRRTSPFF.

For the CDR3, the DNA is TGTGCCACCAGTGATCACTCGGCAGCGGGAGCGGTGGATGAGCAGTTCTTC. This gives the protein CATSDHSAAGAVDEQFF. The chain employs TRBV24-1 and TRBJ2-1; 8 bases fit TRBD2. The CDR3 consists of 17 residues. Trimming cost V 3 bases and J 8 bases; bases outside gene matches: 14. CDR1 KGHDR and CDR2 SFDVKD come from the germline V gene.